A single TCR beta chain is shown here with its context. Produced via immunoSEQ multiplex PCR; TCRdb's table is partial and in-frame only. The sample has roughly 70,000 clones, approximately 92% seen once. Germline V CDR1 and CDR2: ENHRY, SYGVKD. The ends were cut back, 3 bases at V and 4 bases at J, with 9 bases in the middle. The CDR3 runs 13 residues. The data derive from a study of T cell changes during pregnancy in multiple sclerosis. The chain joins TRBV10-3 to TRBJ1-2; D may be TRBD1 (6 bases). This sample comprised peripheral blood, obtained before pregnancy. The clonotype was recovered from a female donor with multiple sclerosis, enrolled in a pregnancy study. The CDR3 DNA reads TGTGCCATCAGTGACCAGACAGGCTATGGCTACACCTTC. It specifies CAISDQTGYGYTF.